The rows below give T cell receptor beta chains drawn from one sample of a study of blood T cells in healthy people across ages. Each CDR3 protein is one row after TCRdb ran MiXCR on the 5' RACE reads. The profile shows roughly 2 million distinct CDR3 sequences, around half of them singletons. Sequencing was performed on blood. The receptors originated from a woman aged 35 to 49 in good health. Each CDR3 is given with its conserved first and last residue. A D gene is named only where the DNA matches it firmly. Some rows have no size entry. The others give once, few or many, or a class for an expanded clone.

d_call	v_call	clone_size	j_call	cdr3_nt	cdr3_aa
-	TRBV7-9	-	TRBJ2-2	TGTGCCAGCAGCTTAATCCTGGGGACCGGGGAGCTGTTTTTT	CASSLILGTGELFF
TRBD2	TRBV6-5	few	TRBJ2-3	TGTGCCAGCAGTTCCCCCCGGGGGGGTTATACAGATACGCAGTATTTT	CASSSPRGGYTDTQYF
-	TRBV19	-	TRBJ1-2	TGTGCCGCAAGGGACAACCTGAACTATGGCTACACCTTC	CAARDNLNYGYTF
-	TRBV10-2	-	TRBJ1-6	TGCGCCAGCAGTGAAGACAAATCTCTCCACTTT	CASSEDKSLHF
-	TRBV5-1	few	TRBJ2-7	TGCGCCAGCAGCTTGGGAGGGGCGAACTCCTACGAGCAGTACTTC	CASSLGGANSYEQYF
TRBD2	TRBV20-1	-	TRBJ2-5	TGCAGTGCTCATAGGACTAGCGGAAAAGAGACCCAGTACTTC	CSAHRTSGKETQYF
TRBD1	TRBV7-9	-	TRBJ2-6	TGTGCCAGCAGCTTAGTACGGACAGGGAGCTCTGGGGCCAACGTCCTGACTTTC	CASSLVRTGSSGANVLTF
-	TRBV20-1	-	TRBJ2-3	TGCAGTGCTAGAGATCCCTTACGCTCAGATACGCAGTATTTT	CSARDPLRSDTQYF
-	TRBV4-1	-	TRBJ2-1	TGCGCCAGCAGCCCACTAATACAGAAACCTCAGCGTTACAATGAGCAGTTCTTC	CASSPLIQKPQRYNEQFF
-	TRBV11-1	few	TRBJ2-2	TGTGCCAGCAGCTTAGTCAGTTCGAACACCGGGGAGCTGTTTTTT	CASSLVSSNTGELFF